Listed below are T cell receptor beta chains from one sample, sequenced in a study of blood T cells in healthy people across ages. A single record per CDR3 protein comes from TCRdb applying MiXCR to the 5' RACE reads. The repertoire has about 970,000 distinct CDR3 sequences, roughly 51% of them found once; the top ten carry about a fifth. The sequenced sample was blood. These receptors all come from a woman aged 55-75 years in good health. CDR3s include the opening cysteine and the closing phenylalanine or tryptophan.

>TRBJ2-1|TRBV19
CASSTAGSEQFF
>TRBJ1-1|TRBV6-1
CASSEVVRTEAFF
>TRBJ2-7|TRBV28
CASSLGGLAGEHYEQYF
>TRBJ1-1|TRBV5-1
CASRLDPGNTEAFF
>TRBJ2-3|TRBV6-2/TRBV6-3
CASSQGQVTDTQYF
>TRBJ1-2|TRBV7-6
CASSLGQGGAAGYTF
>TRBJ2-3|TRBV4-1
CASSDLPAIADTQYF
>TRBJ1-6|TRBV12-3/TRBV12-4
CASSGGQGTYNSPLHF
>TRBJ2-5|TRBV18
CASGRKGQGYQETQYF
>TRBJ2-7|TRBV28
CASSSASTSGISFEQYF
>TRBJ2-7|TRBV2
CASAPGLYEQYF
>TRBJ2-7|TRBV4-1
CASSPLRPGLSSYEQYF
>TRBJ2-5|TRBV24-1
CATSDRQQAQETQYF
>TRBJ1-4|TRBV4-2
CASSQEGGKLFF
>TRBJ2-7|TRBV3-1
CASSHVGWPYEQYF
>TRBJ1-2|TRBV15
CARHRDANYGYTF
>TRBJ2-3|TRBV7-2
CASSLVTSGTDTQYF
>TRBJ1-2|TRBV4-3
CASSQGATGHRLGYTF
>TRBJ1-5|TRBV12-3/TRBV12-4
CASSPQTARSNQPQHF
>TRBJ1-1|TRBV6-1
CASRAQGNTEAFF
>TRBJ2-1|TRBV20-1
CSARKSQETQFF
>TRBJ1-2|TRBV20-1
CSANRGSYGYTF
>TRBJ1-2|TRBV12-3/TRBV12-4
CASRRGGGYTF
>TRBJ2-7|TRBV5-6
CASSIGTSGSYEQYF
>TRBJ2-7|TRBV28
CASNWDRGLYEQYF
>TRBJ2-5|TRBV27
CASSNHFRETQYF
>TRBJ2-6|TRBV12-3/TRBV12-4
CASRSTGAGANVLTF
>TRBJ2-5|TRBV4-1
CASSRDGRAQETQYF
>TRBJ2-7|TRBV28
CASRLGGRYEQYF
>TRBJ2-1|TRBV4-1
CASSQVVGTSGGKNEQFF
>TRBJ1-2|TRBV29-1
CSVGGIQQSYGYTF
>TRBJ2-7|TRBV7-9
CASSLEADVDRQYF
>TRBJ2-3|TRBV6-5
CASARGDTQYF
>TRBJ2-1|TRBV29-1
CSVELGGGRAMNEQFF
>TRBJ2-1|TRBV3-1
CASSPPVLGYNEQFF
>TRBJ2-1|TRBV3-1
CASSQRREGQEKFF
>TRBJ2-5|TRBV7-2
CASSSGTRPPETQYF
>-|TRBV12-3/TRBV12-4
CASSRGTEGYEQYF
>TRBJ2-1|TRBV3-1
CASNPGNDEQFF
>TRBJ2-3|TRBV7-2
CASTQDRFADTQYF
>-|TRBV6-5
CASSYITGTSEQYF
>TRBJ1-4|TRBV9
CASSRIWGEKLFF
>TRBJ2-7|TRBV20-1
CSARGGRVKSYEQYF
>TRBJ2-7|TRBV4-1
CASSQPGIGDYEQYF
>TRBJ2-7|TRBV6-5
CASRPRTGRYEQYF
>TRBJ1-4|TRBV4-1
CASSQDKETGTEKLFF
>-|TRBV6-5
CASSYSTQSSYNEQYF
>TRBJ2-7|TRBV4-2
CASSQDTGTRSDEQYF
>TRBJ2-7|TRBV20-1
CSARPRGPFYEQYF
>TRBJ2-1|TRBV4-1
CASSQGLAGVPYNEQFF
>TRBJ2-5|TRBV27
CASSLREDKTQYF
>TRBJ2-1|TRBV27
CASSFLGTSGNEQFF